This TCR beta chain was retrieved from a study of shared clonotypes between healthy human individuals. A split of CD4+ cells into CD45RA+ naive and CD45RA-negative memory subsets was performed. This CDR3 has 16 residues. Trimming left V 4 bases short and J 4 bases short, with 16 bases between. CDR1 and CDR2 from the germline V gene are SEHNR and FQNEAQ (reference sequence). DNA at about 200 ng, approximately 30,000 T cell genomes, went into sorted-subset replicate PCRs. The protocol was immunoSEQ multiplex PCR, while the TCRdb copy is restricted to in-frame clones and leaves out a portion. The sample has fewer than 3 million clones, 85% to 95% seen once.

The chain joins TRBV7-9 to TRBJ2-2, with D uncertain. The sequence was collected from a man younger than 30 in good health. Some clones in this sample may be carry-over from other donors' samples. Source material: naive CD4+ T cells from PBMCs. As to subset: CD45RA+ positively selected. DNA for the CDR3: TGTGCCAGCAGCTCCCTGCGGTGGACGAGCACCGGGGAGCTGTTTTTT. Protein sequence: CASSSLRWTSTGELFF. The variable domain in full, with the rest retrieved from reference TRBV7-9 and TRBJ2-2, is DTGVSQNPRHKITKRGQNVTFRCDPISEHNRLYWYRQTLGQGPEFLTYFQNEAQLEKSRLLSDRFSAERPKGSFSTLEIQRTEQGDSAMYLCASSSLRWTSTGELFFGEGSRLTVL.